This T cell receptor (beta chain) comes out of a study of blood T cell repertoires in COVID-19. Study overall: T cells, B-cell-depleted T cells, or PBMCs provided the cDNA or gDNA that served as material.

A remark on this clone: This sample includes further DNA sequences coding for the same CDR3.

Original processing notes: Counts of nucleated cells, estimated from reference gene primer amplification, were obtained. Libraries were prepared by immunoSEQ multiplex PCR; TCRdb keeps only in-frame clonotypes and omits some of them. D and trimming were read from the DNA, whereas the V and J calls and clone size are those reported in that table. The data hold approximately 46,000 clones, with about 85% observed a single time. The V segment lost 0 bases and the J segment 4 bases; nucleotides outside the gene matches: 3. The CDR3 length is 15 residues. Germline CDR1 is SGDLS and CDR2 is YYNGEE. The sample taken for sequencing was peripheral blood. The V call is TRBV9, the J call TRBJ2-1, with 8 nucleotides matching TRBD2. The clonotype comes from a woman aged 70-85 years in a cohort sampled during active COVID-19. The CDR3 reads CASSVGLAGYNEQFF. The CDR3 coding sequence is TGTGCCAGCAGCGTAGGCCTAGCGGGTTACAATGAGCAGTTCTTC.